These 22 T cell receptor gamma chains originate from one sample sequenced in a study of fetal and pediatric gammadelta thymocytes. TCRdb ran CATT on the reads. Here the sample spans around 390 gamma-chain clones, 4.5% to 5.5% being singletons. Material for sequencing was non-Vgamma9Vdelta2 gamma-delta T cells from the thymus. Documented subset: CD3+gammadeltaTCR+ thymocytes not co-expressing Vgamma9 and Vdelta2. These receptors were taken from a child who underwent cardiac surgery and was recorded as healthy.

Concerning this clone itself: It may be a read error: a sequence one base away is much more abundant. This chain links TRGV9 with TRGJP. Germline CDR1 and CDR2: GITISATS and ISYDGTV (reference sequence). The CDR3 extends over 17 amino acids. The V and J ends lost 5 bases and 4 bases, in that order; junction bases with no gene match: 8. The CDR3 spells CALWGPPQELGKKIKVF. The DNA for the CDR3 is TGTGCCTTGTGGGGGCCCCCCCAAGAGTTGGGCAAAAAAATCAAGGTATTT.

This clone is termed large. The rearrangement uses TRGV5P and TRGJP2. TRGV5P is an annotated pseudogene. The CDR3 totals 17 residues. CDR3 sequence reads: CATWTWGADSSDWIKTF. In nucleotides, the CDR3 is TGTGCCACCTGGACCTGGGGCGCGGATAGTAGTGATTGGATCAAGACGTTT.

Sample share makes this clone large (0.1 to 1%). The V and J genes are TRGV3 and TRGJ1 or TRGJ2. The CDR3 contains 14 residues. Looked up from germline, CDR1 is VTNTFY and CDR2 is YDVSTARD (reference sequence). V trimming: 0 bases; J trimming: 4 bases; junction bases outside the gene matches: 6. The CDR3 here is CATWDRRHYYKKLF. CDR3 in DNA: TGTGCCACCTGGGACAGGCGCCACTATTATAAGAAACTCTTT.

In this sample, this clone is large. The chain couples TRGV9 to TRGJ1 or TRGJ2. Germline lookup yields CDR1 GITISATS and CDR2 ISYDGTV (reference sequence). This CDR3 comprises 13 residues. The junction had 2 bases not matched to a gene; V was cut back by 0 bases and J by 3 bases. The CDR3 here is CALWEVLYYKKLF. Here the CDR3 DNA reads TGTGCCTTGTGGGAGGTGCTTTATTATAAGAAACTCTTT.

This clone is medium-sized (0.01 to 0.1%) within its sample. The J gene is TRGJ1 or TRGJ2, the V gene TRGV2. The CDR3 loop spans 14 amino acids. Germline CDR1 and CDR2: EGSNGY and YDSYNSKV. J gave up 5 bases and V 0 bases, and 7 bases lay outside the gene matches. The DNA of the CDR3 is TGTGCCACCTGGGACGGGCAGAGTAATTATAAGAAACTCTTT. The encoded protein is CATWDGQSNYKKLF.

In its sample, this clone is large. The rearrangement links TRGV9 to TRGJ1 or TRGJ2. Germline assignment: CDR1 GITISATS and CDR2 ISYDGTV (reference sequence). The CDR3 consists of 11 residues. V lost 4 bases, J lost 3 bases, and 0 bases stayed unmatched. DNA for the CDR3: TGTGCCTTGTGGGATTATTATAAGAAACTCTTT. Translated: CALWDYYKKLF.

In this sample, this clone is large. This chain connects TRGV2 to TRGJ1 or TRGJ2. With 0 bases clipped from V and 1 base from J, the junction kept 3 bases outside the gene matches. The CDR3 length is 14 residues. CDR1 and CDR2 (germline): EGSNGY, YDSYNSKV. CDR3 region: CATWDGPNYYKKLF. Here the CDR3 DNA reads TGTGCCACCTGGGACGGGCCTAATTATTATAAGAAACTCTTT.

This clone was seen a handful of times. This DNA's translation and the protein TCRdb lists, from a much larger clone, do not match at residue 2, likely due to a read error; the protein shown is translated from the DNA. V and J are TRGV4 and TRGJP2. Germline V gives CDR1 EGSTGY, CDR2 YDSYTSSV. The CDR3 runs 13 residues. Written as DNA, the CDR3 is TGTACCACCTGGGAGCATAGTGATTGGATCAAGACGTTT. Its translation: CTTWEHSDWIKTF.

In this sample, this clone is large. The V gene is TRGV9, the J gene TRGJ1 or TRGJ2. Germline values: CDR1 GITISATS, CDR2 ISYDGTV (reference sequence). The ends lost 3 bases at V and 3 bases at J; junction bases unmatched: 17. This CDR3 contains 17 residues. CDR3 loop: CALWEFTLTALYYKKLF. The CDR3 coding sequence is TGTGCCTTGTGGGAGTTCACCTTGACCGCGCTTTATTATAAGAAACTCTTT.

Details on this clone: One base separates it from a far larger clone, so it is likely a read error. The sample contains more than one DNA sequence encoding this CDR3. The chain uses TRGV5 and TRGJ1 or TRGJ2. CDR3 length: 14 amino acids. Germline CDR1 is VINAFY and CDR2 is YDVSNSKD. The DNA of the CDR3 is TGTGCCACTTGGGACAGCGCGAATTATTATAAGAAACTCTTT. Amino acids: CATWDSANYYKKLF.

This clone is labeled large (0.1 to 1%). The J gene is TRGJ1 or TRGJ2, the V gene TRGV3. V gave up 0 bases and J gave up 0 bases; unmatched junction bases: 2. Germline CDR1 is VTNTFY and CDR2 is YDVSTARD (reference sequence). This CDR3 spans 14 amino acids. The CDR3 sequence: CATWDRRNYYKKLF. In DNA, the CDR3 is TGTGCCACCTGGGACAGGAGGAATTATTATAAGAAACTCTTT.

This clone rates as large (0.1 to 1%). V is TRGV5 and J is TRGJ1 or TRGJ2. Germline CDR1 VINAFY, CDR2 YDVSNSKD. This CDR3 has 14 amino acids. The trim removed 0 bases at V and 0 bases at J, leaving 2 bases unmatched. DNA for the CDR3: TGTGCCACCTGGGACAGGCTGAATTATTATAAGAAACTCTTT. Amino acid sequence: CATWDRLNYYKKLF.

This clone was picked up a small number of times. The chain employs TRGV4 and TRGJ1 or TRGJ2. The CDR3 has 13 residues. The trim removed 0 bases at V and 3 bases at J, leaving 2 bases unmatched. The germline V gene encodes CDR1 EGSTGY and CDR2 YDSYTSSV. The CDR3 DNA reads as TGTGCCACCTGGGATGGGGCTTATTATAAGAAACTCTTT. Its translation: CATWDGAYYKKLF.

About this clone itself: A read error is likely here: a far larger clone is one base away. Other DNA sequences in the same sample also yield this CDR3. The chain recombines TRGV2 with TRGJ1 or TRGJ2. CDR1 is EGSNGY and CDR2 is YDSYNSKV in the germline V gene. The CDR3 contains 18 residues. CDR3 sequence (DNA): TGTGCCACTTGGGACGGACCGTGCGGTGGGGGGGTATATTATAAGAAACTCTTT. Translating gives CATWDGPCGGGVYYKKLF.

This clone is large. This chain joins TRGV9 and TRGJ1 or TRGJ2. V was pared by 2 bases and J by 4 bases, with 5 bases of the junction left unmatched. Germline V gives CDR1 GITISATS, CDR2 ISYDGTV (reference sequence). The CDR3 extends over 13 amino acids. CDR3 sequence reads: CALWEATYYKKLF. DNA for the CDR3: TGTGCCTTGTGGGAGGCCACCTATTATAAGAAACTCTTT.

This clone is large by share. V and J are TRGV9 and TRGJ1 or TRGJ2. The CDR3 loop spans 12 amino acids. In germline, CDR1 is GITISATS, CDR2 ISYDGTV (reference sequence). V trimming: 0 bases; J trimming: 8 bases; junction bases outside the gene matches: 4. The CDR3 DNA follows: TGTGCCTTGTGGGAGGTGCAAGATAAGAAACTCTTT. It specifies CALWEVQDKKLF.

This clone is classed as large (0.1 to 1%). The chain has TRGV9 and TRGJ1 or TRGJ2. The CDR3 covers 11 residues. Trimming cost V 2 bases and J 6 bases; bases outside gene matches: 1. Germline V lookup: CDR1 GITISATS, CDR2 ISYDGTV (reference sequence). For the CDR3, the DNA is TGTGCCTTGTGGGAGGGTTATAAGAAACTCTTT. Amino acid sequence: CALWEGYKKLF.

To note about this clone: A far larger clone differs by one base, so this is likely a read error. V gene TRGV8 combines with J gene TRGJ1 or TRGJ2. CDR1 VENAVY and CDR2 YDSYNSRV come from the germline V gene. The CDR3 sequence is 11 residues long. The CDR3 DNA reads as TGTGCCATCTGGTCCTATTATAAGAAACTCTTT. This gives the protein CAIWSYYKKLF.

By share of the sample, this clone is medium-sized. This chain links TRGV2 with TRGJ1 or TRGJ2. CDR3 size: 13 residues. V lost 0 bases, J lost 5 bases, and 4 bases stayed unmatched. Germline V gene data show CDR1 as EGSNGY and CDR2 as YDSYNSKV. CDR3 protein: CATWDGPHYKKLF. DNA for the CDR3: TGTGCCACCTGGGACGGGCCCCATTATAAGAAACTCTTT.

This clone qualifies as large. This chain uses TRGV3 with TRGJP2. J gave up 1 base and V 0 bases, and 8 bases lay outside the gene matches. The CDR3 is made up of 17 amino acids. Germline V gene sequence: CDR1 VTNTFY, CDR2 YDVSTARD (reference sequence). The CDR3 DNA reads TGTGCCACCTGGGACAGGCTGCGACTTAGTAGTGATTGGATCAAGACGTTT. Protein sequence: CATWDRLRLSSDWIKTF.

This clone is large in the sample. The V gene is TRGV5, the J gene TRGJ1 or TRGJ2. This CDR3 region has 15 residues. V lost 0 bases and J lost 7; bases outside the gene matches: 12. Per germline, CDR1 VINAFY and CDR2 YDVSNSKD. CDR3 protein: CATWDRPEKSYKKLF. The DNA for the CDR3 is TGTGCCACCTGGGACAGGCCGGAAAAGAGCTATAAGAAACTCTTT.

A remark on this clone: TCRdb's protein, taken from a much larger clone, differs from this DNA's translation at residue 8, likely owing to a read error; the protein displayed comes from the DNA. The chain recombines TRGV3 with TRGJ1 or TRGJ2. V shed 0 bases and J 3 bases; nucleotides not matched to a gene: 5. Germline-derived CDR1 and CDR2 are VTNTFY and YDVSTARD (reference sequence). The CDR3 sequence is 14 residues long. CDR3 sequence: CATWDRPFYYKKLF. CDR3 DNA sequence: TGTGCCACCTGGGACAGGCCCTTTTATTATAAGAAACTCTTT.